This T cell receptor (beta chain) derives from a study of vaccination and CD4 T cells after COVID-19 (dated by TCRdb to the early 2020s). For the study in its entirety: In the convalescent cohort there were six males and four females, among whom were two Hispanic individuals, seven Caucasians, two Asians and one multiracial person. At the TCR clonotype level, an earlier paper using these donors assessed memory CD4+ T cell crossreactivity between SARS-CoV-2 and common cold coronavirus spike proteins. Post-vaccine blood samples were collected a median of about 69 days after the second vaccine dose, ranging from about 13 to 241 days. Each participant got two doses of either the Pfizer-BioNTech BNT162b2 vaccine (n=8) or the Moderna mRNA-1273 vaccine (n=2). In control cultures, a CEFX viral epitope pool was used as positive control, an HIV-1 Nef peptide pool was used as negative control, or no peptide was added. Post-COVID blood samples were collected from convalescent patients a median of approximately 100 days after diagnosis, with a range of about 30 to 161 days. The spike-specific CD4+ TCR repertoire was compared before and after mRNA vaccination in approximately 9 COVID-19 convalescent patients and a handful of infection-naive healthy vaccine recipients. Overlapping spike peptide pools from SARS-CoV-2 and from the common cold coronaviruses HCoV-NL63, HCoV-OC43 and HCoV-229E were used as culture stimuli.

In the paper's terms, the treatment or condition label means: roughly nine-day PBMC culture with coronavirus spike peptide pools or control peptides (ViraFEST assay). CD4+ T cells from unexposed donors were collected before the COVID-19 pandemic (2011-2018). The ViraFEST assay, used in the study, expanded antigen-specific T cells with peptide pools and then identified the expanded clonotypes through TCR sequencing. Approximately 1.8 million PBMCs per well were cultured in IMDM with roughly 4.8% human AB serum and roughly 9.3 IU/ml IL-2, plus 10 ug/ml peptide pools. On days 3 and 7, half of the culture medium was replaced with fresh IL-2-containing medium. Once the cells had been in culture for around 10 days, the EasySep CD4+ T cell isolation kit was used to isolate CD4+ T cells by negative selection. Unexposed donor CD4+ T cells were tested for reactivity to SARS-CoV-2 S and N and four common cold coronavirus spike pools, as cell number allowed. Ficoll-Paque Plus gradient centrifugation was used to isolate PBMCs from whole blood, and the isolated PBMCs were then either used fresh or cryopreserved at -140C. Each culture condition was generally run in triplicate wells. Leukapheresis product for the unexposed donors was bought commercially.

General conclusions and limits of the study: Nearly all vaccine-specific clones in convalescent patients (304 of 307) were mono-reactive for SARS-CoV-2 spike rather than cross-reactive with common cold coronaviruses. In convalescent patients, a median 86.3% of post-vaccine SARS-CoV-2-reactive clones were detected only after vaccination, and vaccine-specific priming was suggested by this finding. Only a relatively small number of convalescent patients were included in the study, and early timepoints following natural infection were not analyzed. Although the median number of SARS-CoV-2-reactive clonotypes went up from 20 to 25 after infection to 35 to 40 after vaccination, the increase was not significant.

Concerning this clonotype: This receptor's antigen is unknown. The input lacks base qualities; no much larger clone sits a single base away.

Based on the germline V gene, the CDR1 and CDR2 sequences are LGHNA and YSLEER. Counted from cysteine to phenylalanine, this CDR3 has 15 amino acids. The sequence is cut down to CDR3 DNA, 45 bases in frame from base 1. V loses 1 base of germline sequence and J loses 0 bases, and the interval between the two ends is 7 bases. Library construction relied on PCR. DNA from cultured CD4+ T cells was subjected to TCR sequencing with the Oncomine TCR Beta short-read assay at the Johns Hopkins FTIC core. Genomic DNA was extracted from the cultured CD4+ T cells with the QIAamp micro DNA kit. Oncomine TCR Beta libraries from cultured CD4+ T cells were pooled with unique dual indexes and sequenced on an Illumina iSeq 100. Per the authors' processing: Non-productive sequences were removed, and CDR3s that did not start with C, did not end with F or W, or were shorter than 7 amino acids were discarded. The MANAFEST web application was used to identify antigen-specific clonotypes by comparing peptide-stimulated wells against reference wells and other culture wells. Positive clones required FDR below 0.05, an odds ratio above 5, and productive frequency above 0.1% in at least two of three replicate wells. A clonotype was classed as cross-reactive if the clonotype showed significant expansion both in SARS-CoV-2 spike wells and in at least one common cold coronavirus spike condition. CDR3 homology was assessed with Levenshtein distances (stringdist) and unrooted phylogenetic trees (ape) in R version 3.6.1. TCRdb redid the processing of the public reads, applying fastp at Q25 and MiXCR, and retained in-frame beta chains. Each CDR3 protein gets just one entry, which takes the most common genes and DNA from the rows behind it. The V and J calls were determined by TCRdb, not by the authors. Across this sample there are 6,000 to 7,000 distinct CDR3 sequences, with around a third seen only once. The ten largest clones add up to 11% of the sample.

Rearrangement joined TRBV4-3 to TRBJ1-5; the D gene cannot be resolved reliably. This clonotype originated in a human donor in good health. The sequenced material came from CD4+ T cells from blood, cultured in vitro. The DNA sequence is TGCGCCAGCAGCCAAGTTAAGAATAGCAATCAGCCCCAGCATTTT. Translated, this gives CASSQVKNSNQPQHF.